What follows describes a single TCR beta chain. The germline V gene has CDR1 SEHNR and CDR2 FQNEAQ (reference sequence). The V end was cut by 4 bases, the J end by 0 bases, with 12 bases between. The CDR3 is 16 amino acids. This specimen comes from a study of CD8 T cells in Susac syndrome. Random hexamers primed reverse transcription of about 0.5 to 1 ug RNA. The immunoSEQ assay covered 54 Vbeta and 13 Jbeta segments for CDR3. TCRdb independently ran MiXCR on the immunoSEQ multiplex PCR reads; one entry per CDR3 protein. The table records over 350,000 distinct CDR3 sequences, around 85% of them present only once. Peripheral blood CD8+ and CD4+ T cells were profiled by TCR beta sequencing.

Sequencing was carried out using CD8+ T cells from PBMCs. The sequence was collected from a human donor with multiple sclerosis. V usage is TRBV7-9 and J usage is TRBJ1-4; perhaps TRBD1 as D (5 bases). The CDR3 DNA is TGTGCCAGCAGCTCCCGACAGCTTGCAACTAATGAAAAACTGTTTTTT. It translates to CASSSRQLATNEKLFF. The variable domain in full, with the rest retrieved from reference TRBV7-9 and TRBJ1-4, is DTGVSQNPRHKITKRGQNVTFRCDPISEHNRLYWYRQTLGQGPEFLTYFQNEAQLEKSRLLSDRFSAERPKGSFSTLEIQRTEQGDSAMYLCASSSRQLATNEKLFFGSGTQLSVL.